This T cell receptor beta chain stems from a study of control samples from healthy donors and cancer patients. This CDR3 has 12 residues. V lost 2 bases and J 3 bases, leaving 6 bases between the germline ends. Looked up from germline, CDR1 is SGHNT and CDR2 is YYREEE (reference sequence). Using immunoSEQ multiplex PCR, the repertoire was profiled, and TCRdb retains in-frame clones only, with some absent. The table lists fewer than 130,000 clones, around nine tenths of them singletons. The chain employs TRBV5-4 and TRBJ2-7; D is undetermined. Sequences were obtained from PBMCs. This clonotype was sampled from a woman aged 55-69 years with lung cancer. The CDR3 region has the DNA TGTGCCAGCAGCTTTGGAATCTACGAGCAGTACTTC. Translating it yields CASSFGIYEQYF.